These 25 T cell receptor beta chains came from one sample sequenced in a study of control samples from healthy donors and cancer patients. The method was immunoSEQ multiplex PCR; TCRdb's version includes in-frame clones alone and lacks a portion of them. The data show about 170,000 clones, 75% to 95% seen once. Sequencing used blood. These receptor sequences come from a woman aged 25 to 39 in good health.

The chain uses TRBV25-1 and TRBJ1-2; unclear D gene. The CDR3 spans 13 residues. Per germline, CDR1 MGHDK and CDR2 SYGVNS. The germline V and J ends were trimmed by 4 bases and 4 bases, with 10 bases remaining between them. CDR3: CASSGGPIYGYTF. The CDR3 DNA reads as TGTGCCAGCAGTGGCGGCCCCATCTATGGCTACACCTTC.

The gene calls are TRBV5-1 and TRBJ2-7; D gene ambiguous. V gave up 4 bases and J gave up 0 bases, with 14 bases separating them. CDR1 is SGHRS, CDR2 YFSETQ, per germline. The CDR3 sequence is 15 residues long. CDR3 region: CASSITGSSSYEQYF. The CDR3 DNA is TGCGCCAGCAGCATTACCGGGTCGAGCTCCTACGAGCAGTACTTC.

The CDR3 region has the DNA TGCGCCAGCAGCCAAGATGAGGGGGCAACAGATACGCAGTATTTT. Its translation: CASSQDEGATDTQYF. V usage is TRBV4-1 and J usage is TRBJ2-3; 7 positions agree with TRBD1. The germline V gene encodes CDR1 MGHRA and CDR2 YSYEKL. The CDR3 is 15 residues long. The J segment lost 3 bases and the V segment lost 0 bases, leaving 3 bases of the junction unmatched.

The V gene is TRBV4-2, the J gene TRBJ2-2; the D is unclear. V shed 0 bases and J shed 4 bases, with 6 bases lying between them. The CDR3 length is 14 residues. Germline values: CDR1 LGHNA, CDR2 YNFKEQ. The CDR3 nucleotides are TGTGCCAGCAGCCAAGATCTCCTCACCGGGGAGCTGTTTTTT. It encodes CASSQDLLTGELFF.

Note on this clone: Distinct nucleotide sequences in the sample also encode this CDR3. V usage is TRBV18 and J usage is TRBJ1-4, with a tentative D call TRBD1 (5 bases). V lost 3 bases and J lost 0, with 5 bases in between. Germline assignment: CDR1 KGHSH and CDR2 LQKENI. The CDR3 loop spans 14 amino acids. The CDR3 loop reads CASSPTATNEKLFF. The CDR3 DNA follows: TGTGCCAGCTCACCGACAGCAACTAATGAAAAACTGTTTTTT. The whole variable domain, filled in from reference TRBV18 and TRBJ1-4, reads NAGVMQNPRHLVRRRGQEARLRCSPMKGHSHVYWYRQLPEEGLKFMVYLQKENIIDESGMPKERFSAEFPKEGPSILRIQQVVRGDSAAYFCASSPTATNEKLFFGSGTQLSVL.

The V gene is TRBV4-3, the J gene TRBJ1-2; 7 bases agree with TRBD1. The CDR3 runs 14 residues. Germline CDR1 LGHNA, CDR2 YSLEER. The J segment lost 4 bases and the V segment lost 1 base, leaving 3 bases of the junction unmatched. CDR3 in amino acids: CASSQGQGAYGYTF. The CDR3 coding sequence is TGCGCCAGCAGCCAAGGACAGGGAGCCTATGGCTACACCTTC.

The CDR3 DNA reads as TGTGCCAGCAGGGGAGCCCCGAACACTGAAGCTTTCTTT. Amino acid sequence: CASRGAPNTEAFF. The rearrangement joins TRBV5-4 to TRBJ1-1, with D unresolved. There are 13 residues in the CDR3. Trimming left V 5 bases short and J 1 base short, with 9 bases between. Germline CDR1 reads SGHNT; CDR2 reads YYREEE (reference sequence). Full variable domain (rest looked up from reference TRBV5-4 and TRBJ1-1): ETGVTQSPTHLIKTRGQQVTLRCSSQSGHNTVSWYQQALGQGPQFIFQYYREEENGRGNFPPRFSGLQFPNYSSELNVNALELDDSALYLCASRGAPNTEAFFGQGTRLTVV.

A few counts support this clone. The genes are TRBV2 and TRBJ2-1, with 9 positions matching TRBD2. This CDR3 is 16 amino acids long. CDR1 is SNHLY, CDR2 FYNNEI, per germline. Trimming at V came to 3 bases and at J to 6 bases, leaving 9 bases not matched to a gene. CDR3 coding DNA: TGTGCCAGCAGTGAGTCTATACTAGCGGGTACCAATGAGCAGTTCTTC. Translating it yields CASSESILAGTNEQFF.

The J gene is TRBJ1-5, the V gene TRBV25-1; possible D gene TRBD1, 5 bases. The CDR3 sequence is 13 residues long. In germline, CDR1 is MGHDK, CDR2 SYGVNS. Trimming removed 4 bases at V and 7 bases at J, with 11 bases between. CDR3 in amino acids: CASSGQSWQPQHF. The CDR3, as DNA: TGTGCCAGCAGTGGACAGAGTTGGCAGCCCCAGCATTTT. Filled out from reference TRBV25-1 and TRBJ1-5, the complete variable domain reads EADIYQTPRYLVIGTGKKITLECSQTMGHDKMYWYQQDPGMELHLIHYSYGVNSTEKGDLSSESTVSRIRTEHFPLTLESARPSHTSQYLCASSGQSWQPQHFGDGTRLSIL.

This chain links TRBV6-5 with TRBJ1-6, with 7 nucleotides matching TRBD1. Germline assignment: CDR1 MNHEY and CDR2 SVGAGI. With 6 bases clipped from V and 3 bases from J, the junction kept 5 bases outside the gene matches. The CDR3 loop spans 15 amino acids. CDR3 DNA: TGTGCCAGCAGGCCCCGGGACAGCTATAATTCACCCCTCCACTTT. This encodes CASRPRDSYNSPLHF.

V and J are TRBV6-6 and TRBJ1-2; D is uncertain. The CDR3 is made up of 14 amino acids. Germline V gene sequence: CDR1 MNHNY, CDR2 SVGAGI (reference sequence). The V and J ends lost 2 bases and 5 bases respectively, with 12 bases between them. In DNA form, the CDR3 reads TGTGCCAGCAGTTACGTAGGCGGCAGATATGGCTACACCTTC. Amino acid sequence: CASSYVGGRYGYTF.

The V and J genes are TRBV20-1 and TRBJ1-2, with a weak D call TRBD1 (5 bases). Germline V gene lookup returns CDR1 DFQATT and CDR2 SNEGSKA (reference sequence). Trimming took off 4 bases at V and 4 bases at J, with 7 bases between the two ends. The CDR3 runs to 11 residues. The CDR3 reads CSATGSYGYTF. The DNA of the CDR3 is TGCAGTGCTACAGGGTCCTATGGCTACACCTTC.

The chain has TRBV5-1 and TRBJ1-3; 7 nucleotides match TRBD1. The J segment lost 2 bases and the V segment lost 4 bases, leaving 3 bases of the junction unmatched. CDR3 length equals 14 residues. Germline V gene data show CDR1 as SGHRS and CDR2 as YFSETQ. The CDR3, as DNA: TGCGCCAGCAGCGAGACAGGGCCTGGAAACACCATATATTTT. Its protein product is CASSETGPGNTIYF. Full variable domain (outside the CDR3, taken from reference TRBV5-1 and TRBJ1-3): KAGVTQTPRYLIKTRGQQVTLSCSPISGHRSVSWYQQTPGQGLQFLFEYFSETQRNKGNFPGRFSGRQFSNSRSEMNVSTLELGDSALYLCASSETGPGNTIYFGEGSWLTVV.

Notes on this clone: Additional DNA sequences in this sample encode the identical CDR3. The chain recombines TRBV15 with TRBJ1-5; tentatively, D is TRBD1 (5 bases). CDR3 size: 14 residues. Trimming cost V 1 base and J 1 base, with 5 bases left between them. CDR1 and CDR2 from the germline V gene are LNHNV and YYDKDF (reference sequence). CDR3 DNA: TGTGCCACCAGCAGAGGGGGGAGCAATCAGCCCCAGCATTTT. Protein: CATSRGGSNQPQHF.

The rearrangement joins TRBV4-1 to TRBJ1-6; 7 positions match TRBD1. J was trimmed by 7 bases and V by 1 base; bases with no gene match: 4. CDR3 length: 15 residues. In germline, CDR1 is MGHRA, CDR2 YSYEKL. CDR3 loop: CASSQGQGPNSPLHF. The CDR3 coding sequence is TGCGCCAGCAGCCAAGGACAGGGCCCAAATTCACCCCTCCACTTT.

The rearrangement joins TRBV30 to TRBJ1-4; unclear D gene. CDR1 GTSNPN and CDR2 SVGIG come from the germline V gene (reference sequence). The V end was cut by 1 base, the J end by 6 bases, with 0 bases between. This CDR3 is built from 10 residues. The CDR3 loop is CAWSDEKLFF. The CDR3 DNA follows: TGTGCCTGGAGTGATGAAAAACTGTTTTTT.

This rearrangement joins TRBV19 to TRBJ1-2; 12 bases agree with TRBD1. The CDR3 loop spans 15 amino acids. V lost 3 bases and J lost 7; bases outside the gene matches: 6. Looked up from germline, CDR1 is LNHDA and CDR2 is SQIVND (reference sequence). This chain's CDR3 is CASSIGGTGGRGYTF. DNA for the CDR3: TGTGCCAGTAGTATCGGGGGGACAGGGGGCCGTGGCTACACCTTC.

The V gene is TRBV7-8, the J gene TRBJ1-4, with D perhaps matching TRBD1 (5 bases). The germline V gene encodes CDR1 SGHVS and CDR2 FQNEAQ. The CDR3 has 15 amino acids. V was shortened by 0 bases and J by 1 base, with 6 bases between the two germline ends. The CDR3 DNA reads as TGTGCCAGCAGCTTAGCGAGGGGAACTAATGAAAAACTGTTTTTT. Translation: CASSLARGTNEKLFF.

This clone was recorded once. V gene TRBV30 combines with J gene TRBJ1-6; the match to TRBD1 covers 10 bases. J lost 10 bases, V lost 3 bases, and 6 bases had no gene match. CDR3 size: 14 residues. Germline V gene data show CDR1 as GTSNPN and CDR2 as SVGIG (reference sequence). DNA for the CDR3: TGTGCCTGGAGGTATGGGACAGGGGACTCACCCCTCCACTTT. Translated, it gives CAWRYGTGDSPLHF.

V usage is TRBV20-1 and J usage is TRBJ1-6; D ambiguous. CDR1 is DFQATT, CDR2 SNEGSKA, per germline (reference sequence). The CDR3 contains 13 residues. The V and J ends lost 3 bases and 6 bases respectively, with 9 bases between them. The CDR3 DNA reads TGCAGTGCTAGTCTTGGGCTTAATTCACCCCTCCACTTT. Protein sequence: CSASLGLNSPLHF.

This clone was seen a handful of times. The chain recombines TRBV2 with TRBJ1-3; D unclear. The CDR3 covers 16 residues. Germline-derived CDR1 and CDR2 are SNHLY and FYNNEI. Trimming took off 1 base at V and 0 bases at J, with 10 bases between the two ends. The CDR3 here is CASSEVGQLSGNTIYF. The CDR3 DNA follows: TGTGCCAGCAGTGAAGTCGGGCAGCTCTCTGGAAACACCATATATTTT.

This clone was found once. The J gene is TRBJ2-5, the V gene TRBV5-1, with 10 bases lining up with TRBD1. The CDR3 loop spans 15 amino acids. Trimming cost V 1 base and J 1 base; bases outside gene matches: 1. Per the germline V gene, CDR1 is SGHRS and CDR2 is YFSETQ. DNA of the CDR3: TGCGCCAGCAGCTTGCGGACAGGGGGCCAAGAGACCCAGTACTTC. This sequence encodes CASSLRTGGQETQYF. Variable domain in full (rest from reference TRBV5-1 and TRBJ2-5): KAGVTQTPRYLIKTRGQQVTLSCSPISGHRSVSWYQQTPGQGLQFLFEYFSETQRNKGNFPGRFSGRQFSNSRSEMNVSTLELGDSALYLCASSLRTGGQETQYFGPGTRLLVL.

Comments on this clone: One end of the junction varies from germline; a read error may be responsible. The CDR3 nucleotides read TGTGCTAGCAGCCGGAGCGGGACCTCCTACAATGAGCAGTTCTTC. It codes for CASSRSGTSYNEQFF. The V and J genes are TRBV7-7 and TRBJ2-1; 7 nucleotides line up with TRBD2. Germline CDR1 SSHAT, CDR2 FNYEAQ (reference sequence). CDR3 length: 15 residues.

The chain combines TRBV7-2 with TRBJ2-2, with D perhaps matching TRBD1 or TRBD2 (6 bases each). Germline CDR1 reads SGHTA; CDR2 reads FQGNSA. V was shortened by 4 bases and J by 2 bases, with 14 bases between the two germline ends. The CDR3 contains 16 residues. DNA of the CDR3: TGTGCCAGCAGCTCAAGGGGGACTCCCAACACCGGGGAGCTGTTTTTT. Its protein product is CASSSRGTPNTGELFF.

For the CDR3, the DNA is TGTGCCAGCAGGACAGGGAACGGGCAGTTCTTC. It translates to CASRTGNGQFF. The chain recombines TRBV12-3 or TRBV12-4 with TRBJ2-1; 7 nucleotides match TRBD1. CDR3 length: 11 amino acids. The V gene end was trimmed by 6 bases and the J gene end by 12 bases; junction bases not matched to a gene: 5.